This T cell receptor (beta chain) was recovered during a study of T-cell reconstitution after alpha-beta-depleted transplantation in children. A library of TCRbeta sequences, prepared with unique molecular identifiers, was generated. Each CDR3 protein is one row after TCRdb ran MiXCR on the PCR reads. The table records approximately 350,000 distinct CDR3 sequences, about a tenth of them present only once. This clonotype was counted at least ten times. Losses at the gene ends were 5 bases for V and 0 bases for J; bases not matched to a gene: 5. The V gene's germline CDR1 is SEHNR and CDR2 FQNEAQ (reference sequence). The CDR3 extends over 15 amino acids.

The sample was PBMCs from the stem cell graft donor, taken from the stem cell graft. This TCR came from a human donor who donated a stem cell graft to a child with acute lymphoblastic leukemia. J is TRBJ2-5 and V is TRBV7-9; 8 bases agree with TRBD2. The CDR3 sequence: CASSTTGGDQETQYF. CDR3 coding DNA: TGTGCCAGCAGCACGACGGGGGGGGACCAAGAGACCCAGTACTTC.